This T cell receptor (beta chain) derives from a study of shared clonotypes between healthy human individuals. Note on this clone: This specimen includes other DNA sequences encoding the same CDR3.

Repertoires were generated with immunoSEQ multiplex PCR, while TCRdb's copy carries only in-frame clones and drops some. Found here are 2 million to 3 million clones, around nine tenths of them singletons; the top ten hold 0.14%. CDR1 SGHRS and CDR2 YFSETQ come from the germline V gene. Trimming removed 2 bases from V and 3 bases from J, with 9 bases in between. The CDR3 is made up of 14 amino acids. The receptor was derived from a man between 18 and 35 years old in good health. This sequence joins TRBV5-1 and TRBJ1-5; D might be TRBD1 (6 bases). Material: naive CD4+ T cells sorted from blood. As for subset: CD45RA+ positively selected. The CDR3 is CASSLAGDNQPQHF. CDR3 in DNA: TGCGCCAGCAGCTTAGCAGGGGACAATCAGCCCCAGCATTTT.